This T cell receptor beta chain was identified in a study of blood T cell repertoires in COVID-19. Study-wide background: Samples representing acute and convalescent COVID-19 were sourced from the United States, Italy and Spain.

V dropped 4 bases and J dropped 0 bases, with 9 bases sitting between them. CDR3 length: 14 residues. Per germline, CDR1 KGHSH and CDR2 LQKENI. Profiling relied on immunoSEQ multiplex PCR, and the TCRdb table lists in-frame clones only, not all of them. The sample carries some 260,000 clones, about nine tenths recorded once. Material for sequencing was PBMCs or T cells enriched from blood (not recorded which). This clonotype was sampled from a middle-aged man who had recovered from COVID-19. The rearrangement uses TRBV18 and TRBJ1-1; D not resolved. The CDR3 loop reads CASSLSQMNTEAFF. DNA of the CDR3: TGTGCCAGCTCACTTTCGCAGATGAACACTGAAGCTTTCTTT.